The T cell receptor (beta chain) described here comes from a study of shared clonotypes between healthy human individuals. The overall study: The cohort had two women and three men, ages 18 to 49. Study-level points and caveats: Rarefaction analysis demonstrated incomplete sorted-subset sequencing notwithstanding large depth.

Note on this clone: Its antigen is still unknown. The same CDR3 is also encoded by other DNA sequences in this sample.

Repertoires were generated with immunoSEQ multiplex PCR, while TCRdb's copy carries only in-frame clones and drops some. The repertoire holds more than 2 million clones, with roughly 93% as singletons. Naive CD8 cells were CD45RO-negative, positively selected for CCR7, excluding terminally differentiated effector memory CD45RA+ cells. The origin of this receptor is a man in his late teens or twenties in good health. Some clones in this sample may be carry-over from other donors' samples. The sequencing sample was made of naive CD8+ T cells from PBMCs.

The CDR3 coding sequence is TGTGCCAGTAGTATCTCCAACTCCTACGAGCAGTACTTC. It is translated as CASSISNSYEQYF. The rearrangement links TRBV19 to TRBJ2-7; D gene ambiguous. From germline, CDR1 is LNHDA and CDR2 SQIVND (reference sequence). This CDR3 has 13 residues. V lost 3 bases to trimming and J lost 0 bases, with 6 bases between them.